These 2 T cell receptor beta chains came from one sample sequenced in a study of OX40 agonist ivuxolimab in advanced cancers. Assay: immunoSEQ multiplex PCR; the TCRdb copy retains only in-frame clones and omits some. The sample yields 60,000 to 75,000 clones, approximately 80% seen once. The sequences come from CD4+ or CD8+ T cells sorted from blood, collected in a trial of the OX40 agonist ivuxolimab. The source is an adult with an advanced solid tumor such as melanoma, head and neck, liver or kidney cancer.

The chain has TRBV6-5 and TRBJ1-2; 10 nucleotides match TRBD1. The V segment lost 5 bases and the J segment 4 bases; nucleotides outside the gene matches: 7. The CDR3 extends over 15 amino acids. Germline V gives CDR1 MNHEY, CDR2 SVGAGI. The CDR3 reads CASSPSGQGTYGYTF. The CDR3 DNA follows: TGTGCCAGCAGTCCCTCGGGACAGGGGACCTATGGCTACACCTTC.

The V and J genes are TRBV6-5 and TRBJ2-5, with TRBD2 matching over 10 bases. Germline V gives CDR1 MNHEY, CDR2 SVGAGI. V was pared by 6 bases and J by 5 bases, with 3 bases of the junction left unmatched. This CDR3 is built from 13 residues. The CDR3 loop is CASRSLAGETQYF. The DNA of the CDR3 is TGTGCCAGCAGATCACTAGCGGGGGAGACCCAGTACTTC.